This T cell receptor beta chain was found in a study of response to subunit inactivated influenza vaccine. General study points: The authors suggested that every seasonal influenza vaccination recruits few new T cells.

TCRdb itself ran the RT-PCR reads through MiXCR, one entry per CDR3 protein. Seen here are more than 450,000 distinct CDR3 sequences, about 8% observed once, and the top ten hold 10% to 15%. A few counts support this clonotype. The antigen is unknown. The germline V gene has CDR1 SGHRS and CDR2 YFSETQ. The ends were cut back, 7 bases at V and 1 base at J, with 14 bases in the middle. The CDR3 extends over 14 amino acids. The genes are TRBV5-1 and TRBJ1-1; D is possibly TRBD1 (5 bases). The sequence was collected from a man aged 50 to 75 who received an inactivated influenza vaccine. The material sequenced was PBMCs from blood, taken about 23 months after vaccination. The CDR3 sequence: CASLRGSSNTEAFF. The CDR3 coding sequence is TGCGCCAGCCTACGGGGGTCATCGAACACTGAAGCTTTCTTT.